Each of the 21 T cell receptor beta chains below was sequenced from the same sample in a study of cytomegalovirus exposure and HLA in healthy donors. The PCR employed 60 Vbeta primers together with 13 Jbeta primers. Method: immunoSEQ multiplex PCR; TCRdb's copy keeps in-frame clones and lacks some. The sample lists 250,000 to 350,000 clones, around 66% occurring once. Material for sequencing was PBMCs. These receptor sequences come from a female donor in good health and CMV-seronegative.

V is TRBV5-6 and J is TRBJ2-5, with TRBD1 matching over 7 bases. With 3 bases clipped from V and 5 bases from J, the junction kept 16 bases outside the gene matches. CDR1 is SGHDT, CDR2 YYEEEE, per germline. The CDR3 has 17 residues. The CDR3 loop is CASSWTRDREVWETQYF. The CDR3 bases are TGTGCCAGCAGCTGGACCAGAGACAGGGAAGTTTGGGAGACCCAGTACTTC.

CDR3 in DNA: TGTGCCAGCAGTATACCCCTAGGGGCTAGGGATGAGCAGTTCTTC. It codes for CASSIPLGARDEQFF. The chain has TRBV27 and TRBJ2-1, with a tentative D call TRBD1 (5 bases). V was shortened by 5 bases and J by 8 bases, with 19 bases between the two germline ends. There are 15 residues in the CDR3. The germline V gene has CDR1 MNHEY and CDR2 SMNVEV (reference sequence).

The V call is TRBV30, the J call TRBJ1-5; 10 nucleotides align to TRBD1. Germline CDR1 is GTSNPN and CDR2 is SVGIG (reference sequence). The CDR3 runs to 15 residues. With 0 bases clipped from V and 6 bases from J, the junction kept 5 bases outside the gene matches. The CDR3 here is CAWSVLGQGSQPQHF. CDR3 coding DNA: TGTGCCTGGAGTGTACTGGGACAGGGGAGTCAGCCCCAGCATTTT.

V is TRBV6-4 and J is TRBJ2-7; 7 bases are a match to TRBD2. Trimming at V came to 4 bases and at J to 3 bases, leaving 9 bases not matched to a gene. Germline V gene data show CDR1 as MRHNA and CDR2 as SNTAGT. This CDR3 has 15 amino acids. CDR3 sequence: CASSVEGLPHYEQYF. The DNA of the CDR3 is TGTGCCAGCAGTGTGGAGGGACTACCCCACTACGAGCAGTACTTC.

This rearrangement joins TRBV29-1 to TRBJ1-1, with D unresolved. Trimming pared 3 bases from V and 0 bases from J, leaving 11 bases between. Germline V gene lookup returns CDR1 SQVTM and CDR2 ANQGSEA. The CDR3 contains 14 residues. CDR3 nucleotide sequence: TGCAGCGTTGACAGGTACCACCTGAACACTGAAGCTTTCTTT. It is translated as CSVDRYHLNTEAFF.

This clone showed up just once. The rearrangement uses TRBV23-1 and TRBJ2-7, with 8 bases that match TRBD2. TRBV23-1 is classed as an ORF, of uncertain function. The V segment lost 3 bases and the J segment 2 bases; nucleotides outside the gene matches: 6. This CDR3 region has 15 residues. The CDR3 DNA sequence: TGCGCCAGCAGTCAGACCAAGGGACTAGCCTACGAGCAGTACTTC. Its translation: CASSQTKGLAYEQYF.

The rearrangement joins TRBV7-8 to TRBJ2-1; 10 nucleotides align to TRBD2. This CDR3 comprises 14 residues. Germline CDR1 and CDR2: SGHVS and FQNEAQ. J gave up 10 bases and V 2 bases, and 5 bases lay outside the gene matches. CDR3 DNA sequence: TGTGCCAGCAGCTTAATAGCGGGAGGTGGGGAGCAGTTCTTC. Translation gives CASSLIAGGGEQFF.

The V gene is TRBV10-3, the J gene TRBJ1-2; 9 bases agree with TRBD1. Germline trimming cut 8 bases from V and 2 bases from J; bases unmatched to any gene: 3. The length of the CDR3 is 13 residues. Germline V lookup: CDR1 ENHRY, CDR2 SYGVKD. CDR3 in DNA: TGTGCCATCCAGACAGGGGGAAACTATGGCTACACCTTC. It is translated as CAIQTGGNYGYTF.

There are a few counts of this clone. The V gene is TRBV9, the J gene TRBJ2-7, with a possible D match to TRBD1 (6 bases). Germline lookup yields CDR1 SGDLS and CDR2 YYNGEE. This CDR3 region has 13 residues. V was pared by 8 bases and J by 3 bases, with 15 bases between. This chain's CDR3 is CASAGTSNYEQYF. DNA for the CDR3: TGTGCCAGTGCCGGGACATCCAACTACGAGCAGTACTTC.

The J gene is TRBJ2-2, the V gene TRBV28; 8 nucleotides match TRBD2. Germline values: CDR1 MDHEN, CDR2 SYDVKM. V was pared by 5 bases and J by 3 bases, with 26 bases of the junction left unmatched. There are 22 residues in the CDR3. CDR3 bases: TGTGCCAGCAGTCCCGGGGGGGGCTTTGGACTAGGAAGGGAGGCGCACACCGGGGAGCTGTTTTTT. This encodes CASSPGGGFGLGREAHTGELFF.

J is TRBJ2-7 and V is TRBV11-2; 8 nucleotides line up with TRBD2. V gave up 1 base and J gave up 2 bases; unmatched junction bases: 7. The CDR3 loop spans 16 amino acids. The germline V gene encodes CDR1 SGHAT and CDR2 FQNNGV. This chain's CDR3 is CASSLARTSTTYEQYF. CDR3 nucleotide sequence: TGTGCCAGCAGCTTAGCCCGGACTAGCACGACCTACGAGCAGTACTTC.

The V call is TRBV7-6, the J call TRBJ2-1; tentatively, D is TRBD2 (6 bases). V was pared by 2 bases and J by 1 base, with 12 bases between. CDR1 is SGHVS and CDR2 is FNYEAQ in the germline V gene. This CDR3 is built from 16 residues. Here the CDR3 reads CASSLFGRESYNEQFF. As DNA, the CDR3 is TGTGCCAGCAGCTTATTCGGGAGAGAGTCCTACAATGAGCAGTTCTTC.

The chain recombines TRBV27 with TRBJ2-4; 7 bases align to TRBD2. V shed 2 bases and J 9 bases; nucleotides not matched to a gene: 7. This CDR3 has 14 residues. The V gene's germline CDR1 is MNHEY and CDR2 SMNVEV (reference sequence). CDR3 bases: TGTGCCAGCAGTTTAAGGTCCGAGCGGGGCATTCAGTACTTC. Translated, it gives CASSLRSERGIQYF.

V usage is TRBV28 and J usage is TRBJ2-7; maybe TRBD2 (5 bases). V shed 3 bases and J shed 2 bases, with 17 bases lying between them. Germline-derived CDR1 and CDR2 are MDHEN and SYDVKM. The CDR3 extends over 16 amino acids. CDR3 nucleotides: TGTGCCAGCAGTTTTCGAACCCAGCGGCTCCCCTACGAGCAGTACTTC. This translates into CASSFRTQRLPYEQYF.

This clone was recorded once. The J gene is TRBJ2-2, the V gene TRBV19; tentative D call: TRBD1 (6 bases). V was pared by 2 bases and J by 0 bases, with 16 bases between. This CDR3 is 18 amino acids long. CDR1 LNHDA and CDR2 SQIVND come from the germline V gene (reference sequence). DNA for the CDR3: TGTGCCAGTAGTATATTTTTTGGGGACACTTCGAACACCGGGGAGCTGTTTTTT. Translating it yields CASSIFFGDTSNTGELFF.

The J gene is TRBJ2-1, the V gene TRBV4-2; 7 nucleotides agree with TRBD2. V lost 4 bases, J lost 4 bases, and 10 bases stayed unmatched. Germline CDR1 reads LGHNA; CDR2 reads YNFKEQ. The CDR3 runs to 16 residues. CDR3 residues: CASSLQAGVGYNEQFF. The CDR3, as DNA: TGTGCCAGCAGCCTCCAGGCGGGAGTGGGGTACAATGAGCAGTTCTTC.

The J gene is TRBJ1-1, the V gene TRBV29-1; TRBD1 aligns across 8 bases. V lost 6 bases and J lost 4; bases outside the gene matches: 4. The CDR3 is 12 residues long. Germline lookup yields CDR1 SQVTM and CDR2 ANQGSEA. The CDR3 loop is CSVRTGGTEAFF. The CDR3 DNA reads TGCAGCGTCCGAACAGGGGGCACTGAAGCTTTCTTT.

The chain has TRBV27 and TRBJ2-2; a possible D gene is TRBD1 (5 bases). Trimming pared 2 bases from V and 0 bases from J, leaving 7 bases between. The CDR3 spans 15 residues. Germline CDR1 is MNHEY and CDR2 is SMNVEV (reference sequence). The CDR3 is CASSLVGANTGELFF. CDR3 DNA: TGTGCCAGCAGTTTAGTAGGGGCGAACACCGGGGAGCTGTTTTTT.

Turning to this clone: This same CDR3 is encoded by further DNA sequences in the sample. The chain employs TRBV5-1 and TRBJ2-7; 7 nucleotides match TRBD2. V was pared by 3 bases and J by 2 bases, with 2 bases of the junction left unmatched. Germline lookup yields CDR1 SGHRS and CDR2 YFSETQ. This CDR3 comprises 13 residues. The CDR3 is CASSYGLAYEQYF. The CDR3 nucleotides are TGCGCCAGCAGCTACGGACTAGCCTACGAGCAGTACTTC.

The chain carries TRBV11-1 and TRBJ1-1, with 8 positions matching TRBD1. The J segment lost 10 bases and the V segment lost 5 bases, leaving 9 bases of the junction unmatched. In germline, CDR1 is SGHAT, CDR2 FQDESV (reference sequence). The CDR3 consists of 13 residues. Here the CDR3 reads CASSPHRGARAFF. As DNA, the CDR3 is TGTGCCAGCAGCCCCCACAGGGGGGCAAGAGCTTTCTTT.

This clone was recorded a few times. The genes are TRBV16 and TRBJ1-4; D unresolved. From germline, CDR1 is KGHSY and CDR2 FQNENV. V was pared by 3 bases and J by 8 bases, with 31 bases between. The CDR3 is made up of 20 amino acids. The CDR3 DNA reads TGTGCCAGCAGCCATCAAAAGAGCAAACACGAAACCAGGCCTTGGGAAAAACTGTTTTTT. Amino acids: CASSHQKSKHETRPWEKLFF.